The clone carrying this T cell receptor beta chain was picked up a small number of times. Its antigen is not known. The V and J ends lost 3 bases and 2 bases respectively, with 17 bases between them. The CDR3 is 16 amino acids. Germline V gene lookup returns CDR1 ENHRY and CDR2 SYGVKD. This specimen comes from a study of response to subunit inactivated influenza vaccine. The study, taken as a whole, reports: The authors suggested that every seasonal influenza vaccination recruits few new T cells.

TCRdb redid the calling of the RT-PCR reads with MiXCR, one entry per CDR3 protein. The sample shows under 750,000 distinct CDR3 sequences, 10% to 15% of them seen only once. The chain joins TRBV10-3 to TRBJ2-7; D perhaps matches TRBD2 (7 bases). The sample consisted of PBMCs from blood, taken on the day of vaccination. This clonotype was obtained from a man aged 45-65 years who received an inactivated influenza vaccine. CDR3 DNA: TGTGCCATCAGTGATAACGGGGGGCGTAGGACCTACGAGCAGTACTTC. It encodes CAISDNGGRRTYEQYF.